This TCR beta chain was retrieved from a study of OX40 agonist ivuxolimab in advanced cancers. Study overall: Hepatocellular carcinoma, melanoma, renal cell or head and neck cancer was diagnosed in the dose-escalation patients.

The V end lost 11 bases, the J end lost 0 bases, and 11 bases lay between the germline ends. This CDR3 has 13 amino acids. The germline V gene has CDR1 MDHEN and CDR2 SYDVKM. General study results and limits: Mean expanded clone counts were higher in CD8+ than CD4+ T cells. No antigen was identified for the clonally expanded peripheral T cells.

A history of autoimmune disease or systemic immunosuppression excluded patients. Comments on this clone: Its antigen is unknown.

This table comes from immunoSEQ multiplex PCR, and its TCRdb copy is limited to in-frame clones, with some not included. The sample lists about 45,000 clones; approximately 91% were seen once. Sample: CD4+ or CD8+ T cells sorted from blood, taken in a trial of the OX40 agonist ivuxolimab. The source of this sequence is an adult with an advanced solid tumor such as melanoma, head and neck, liver or kidney cancer. The chain is built from TRBV28 and TRBJ1-5, with no clear D. Here the CDR3 DNA reads TGTGCCCCGGGGTATTATAGCAATCAGCCCCAGCATTTT. Protein sequence: CAPGYYSNQPQHF.